The 28 T cell receptor beta chains in this list originate from one sample, sequenced in a study of molecular identifiers for immune sequencing clone quantification. TCRdb re-called the PCR reads with MiXCR, one entry per CDR3 protein. Of around 480,000 distinct CDR3 sequences listed, around a fifth are singletons. The sequenced sample consisted of naive CD8+ T cells from blood, with Jurkat cell RNA spiked in. The subset denotes: FACS-sorted CD8+CD4-CCR7+CD45RA+ naive T cells. The receptors shown here come from a human donor in good health. Some libraries in this study had Jurkat cell RNA spiked in.

With respect to this clonotype: A read error may explain this, as a much larger clone is one base away. The chain recombines TRBV30 with TRBJ2-7; no firm D call. Germline CDR1 is GTSNPN and CDR2 is SVGIG (reference sequence). This CDR3 has 12 residues. The CDR3 DNA reads as TGTGCCTGGAGTGTAGTCTCCTACGGGCAGTACTTC. Translation: CAWSVVSYGQYF. Together with reference TRBV30 and TRBJ2-7, the CDR3 gives the full variable domain: SQTIHQWPATLVQPVGSPLSLECTVEGTSNPNLYWYRQAAGRGLQLLFYSVGIGQISSEVPQNLSASRPQDRQFILSSKKLLLSDSGFYLCAWSVVSYGQYFGPGTRLTVT.

This clonotype was picked up many times. CDR3 region: CASSLWAGANQETQYF. The CDR3 DNA reads TGTGCCAGCAGCTTGTGGGCAGGGGCAAACCAAGAGACCCAGTACTTC. The gene calls are TRBV5-4 and TRBJ2-5; D perhaps matches TRBD1 (6 bases). This CDR3 contains 16 residues. Per germline, CDR1 SGHNT and CDR2 YYREEE (reference sequence). With 1 base removed from V and 0 bases from J, the gap between germline ends came to 13 bases.

With regard to this clonotype: A much larger clone differs by one base, so this may be a read error. The conserved final phenylalanine or tryptophan is absent from the CDR3, which likely points to a read error. The chain carries TRBV4-1 and TRBJ1-1; 8 bases agree with TRBD1. In germline, CDR1 is MGHRA, CDR2 YSYEKL. The CDR3 runs to 14 residues. V lost 3 bases, J lost 3 bases, and 3 bases stayed unmatched. The CDR3 here is CASSQLQGDTEAFS. The CDR3 DNA is TGCGCCAGCAGCCAGCTACAGGGGGACACTGAAGCTTTCTCT.

The rearrangement joins TRBV11-2 to TRBJ2-1; 10 nucleotides align to TRBD1. The J segment lost 6 bases and the V segment lost 2 bases, leaving 4 bases of the junction unmatched. The CDR3 extends over 15 amino acids. Germline V gene data show CDR1 as SGHAT and CDR2 as FQNNGV. In DNA form, the CDR3 reads TGTGCCAGCAGCTTAACCGGGACAGGGGCCAATGAGCAGTTCTTC. It translates to CASSLTGTGANEQFF.

Many counts were recorded for this clonotype. V usage is TRBV30 and J usage is TRBJ2-7; D gene unclear. From germline, CDR1 is GTSNPN and CDR2 SVGIG (reference sequence). The V end lost 4 bases, the J end lost 0 bases, and 13 bases lay between the germline ends. There are 14 residues in the CDR3. This CDR3 is CAWTPDGNSYEQYF. CDR3 in DNA: TGTGCCTGGACCCCAGACGGCAACTCCTACGAGCAGTACTTC.

This chain joins TRBV20-1 and TRBJ2-3; no definite D call. Germline V gives CDR1 DFQATT, CDR2 SNEGSKA (reference sequence). CDR3 size: 15 residues. V was pared by 0 bases and J by 0 bases, with 10 bases between. In DNA form, the CDR3 reads TGCAGTGCTAGAGATGGAGCGTACAGCACAGATACGCAGTATTTT. It translates to CSARDGAYSTDTQYF.

This clonotype was seen at least ten times. This chain uses TRBV7-2 with TRBJ2-7; D uncertain. V was shortened by 4 bases and J by 0 bases, with 10 bases between the two germline ends. CDR3 length equals 14 residues. CDR1 SGHTA and CDR2 FQGNSA come from the germline V gene. The CDR3 region is CASSSDIPSYEQYF. The CDR3 nucleotides read TGTGCCAGCAGCTCCGACATACCCTCCTACGAGCAGTACTTC.

At least ten counts were recorded for this clonotype. One junction end disagrees with the germline gene, perhaps due to a read error. This chain joins TRBV11-2 and TRBJ1-1, with D unclear. Per the germline V gene, CDR1 is SGHAT and CDR2 is FQNNGV. The CDR3 contains 15 residues. The CDR3 loop is CASSLEAVMNTEAFF. The CDR3 nucleotides read TGTGCCAGCAGTTTAGAGGCCGTCATGAACACTGAAGCTTTCTTT.

This chain connects TRBV11-2 to TRBJ2-2; TRBD2 matches at 11 bases. V gave up 6 bases and J gave up 3 bases; unmatched junction bases: 9. The germline V gene has CDR1 SGHAT and CDR2 FQNNGV. The CDR3 contains 17 residues. The chain's CDR3 is CASRKFSGGADTGELFF. The CDR3 region has the DNA TGTGCCAGCAGAAAATTTAGCGGGGGGGCCGACACCGGGGAGCTGTTTTTT.

Notes on this clonotype: Since the CDR3 does not end with the conserved phenylalanine or tryptophan, this likely comes from a read error. J is TRBJ2-1 and V is TRBV15; D not resolved. Germline CDR1 and CDR2: LNHNV and YYDKDF (reference sequence). CDR3 length: 15 amino acids. V was cut by 3 bases and J by 8 bases, with 17 bases left in between. The CDR3 nucleotides read TGTGCCACCAGCAGTAGCCGGACCTCCGGTCATGAGCAGTTCCTC. This codes for CATSSSRTSGHEQFL.

With regard to this clonotype: Since the CDR3 does not end with the conserved phenylalanine or tryptophan, this likely comes from a read error. The chain joins TRBV20-1 to TRBJ2-7, with D maybe TRBD1 (5 bases). The CDR3 length is 13 residues. Germline loops: CDR1 DFQATT, CDR2 SNEGSKA (reference sequence). V lost 6 bases to trimming and J lost 0 bases, with 12 bases between them. CDR3: CSAKDINSYEQYL. CDR3 DNA: TGCAGTGCAAAGGACATTAACTCCTACGAGCAGTACCTC.

This clonotype showed up just a few times. CDR3 loop: CASSPTGSSNQPQHF. CDR3 in DNA: TGTGCCAGCAGCCCGACAGGGTCTAGCAATCAGCCCCAGCATTTT. The chain links TRBV28 to TRBJ1-5; 7 bases are shared with TRBD1. The germline V gene has CDR1 MDHEN and CDR2 SYDVKM. Trimming cost V 6 bases and J 0 bases; bases outside gene matches: 5. The CDR3 has 15 residues.

This clonotype has a count of ten or more. This chain joins TRBV2 and TRBJ1-1; D is undetermined. Germline CDR1 and CDR2: SNHLY and FYNNEI. The CDR3 is made up of 12 amino acids. V lost 2 bases, J lost 2 bases, and 3 bases lay in between. The CDR3 is CASSEYNTEAFF. The CDR3, as DNA: TGTGCCAGCAGTGAATACAACACTGAAGCTTTCTTT. The complete variable domain, with remaining parts taken from reference TRBV2 and TRBJ1-1, reads EPEVTQTPSHQVTQMGQEVILRCVPISNHLYFYWYRQILGQKVEFLVSFYNNEISEKSEIFDDQFSVERPDGSNFTLKIRSTKLEDSAMYFCASSEYNTEAFFGQGTRLTVV.

To note about this clonotype: It may be a read error: a sequence one base away is much more abundant. V usage is TRBV27 and J usage is TRBJ2-3, with 10 bases identical to TRBD2. This CDR3 is 16 amino acids long. Germline CDR1 reads MNHEY; CDR2 reads SMNVEV (reference sequence). The CDR3: CASGLSAGGLGDTQYF. The CDR3 region has the DNA TGTGCCAGCGGTTTATCAGCGGGGGGGCTTGGAGATACGCAGTATTTT.

This clonotype has ten or more counts. V gene TRBV7-8 combines with J gene TRBJ1-1; 7 nucleotides line up with TRBD1. The CDR3 contains 15 residues. The V and J ends lost 2 bases and 0 bases, in that order; junction bases with no gene match: 3. Per germline, CDR1 SGHVS and CDR2 FQNEAQ. In DNA, the CDR3 is TGTGCCAGCAGCTTATGGGACAGTATGAACACTGAAGCTTTCTTT. Residues: CASSLWDSMNTEAFF.

This clonotype was recorded many times. The gene calls are TRBV12-3 or TRBV12-4 and TRBJ2-2; 10 nucleotides line up with TRBD1. Losses at the gene ends were 5 bases for V and 1 base for J; bases not matched to a gene: 7. This CDR3 has 17 residues. The CDR3 here is CASSLDRGQGNTGELFF. Written as DNA, the CDR3 is TGTGCCAGCAGTCTCGACAGGGGGCAGGGGAACACCGGGGAGCTGTTTTTT.

This clonotype was recorded at least ten times. V and J are TRBV5-4 and TRBJ2-7; TRBD1 matches 8 bases. This CDR3 contains 14 residues. From germline, CDR1 is SGHNT and CDR2 YYREEE (reference sequence). The ends lost 2 bases at V and 4 bases at J; junction bases unmatched: 5. This CDR3 is CASSFSTGGYEQYF. The CDR3 nucleotides are TGTGCCAGCAGCTTCTCCACAGGGGGGTACGAGCAGTACTTC.

As to this clonotype: The junction differs from germline at one of its ends, possibly a read error. This chain links TRBV9 with TRBJ2-7; no reliable D call. From germline, CDR1 is SGDLS and CDR2 YYNGEE. The CDR3 is made up of 14 amino acids. For the CDR3, the DNA is TGTGCCAGCAGCGCGGTCAACTCCCCCTACGAGCAGTGCTTC. Translated, it gives CASSAVNSPYEQCF. Full variable domain (remainder filled in from reference TRBV9 and TRBJ2-7): DSGVTQTPKHLITATGQRVTLRCSPRSGDLSVYWYQQSLDQGLQFLIQYYNGEERAKGNILERFSAQQFPDLHSELNLSSLELGDSALYFCASSAVNSPYEQCFGPGTRLTVT.

This clonotype was observed a handful of times. This chain uses TRBV4-3 with TRBJ2-3; D unresolved. V was pared by 0 bases and J by 1 base, with 14 bases between. CDR1 LGHNA and CDR2 YSLEER come from the germline V gene. The CDR3 has 17 amino acids. DNA for the CDR3: TGCGCCAGCAGCCAAGATGTAGGATCCGGCGGCACAGATACGCAGTATTTT. Its translation: CASSQDVGSGGTDTQYF.

Comment on this clonotype: A much larger clonotype is one base distant, so this may be a read error. It is likely a read error, because the conserved phenylalanine at the end of the CDR3 is missing. The CDR3 spells CASSYSTENGYTL. DNA for the CDR3: TGTGCCAGCAGTTATTCAACCGAGAATGGCTACACCCTC. This chain joins TRBV7-9 and TRBJ1-2; D call uncertain. Germline V gene sequence: CDR1 SEHNR, CDR2 FQNEAQ (reference sequence). The length of the CDR3 is 13 residues. Trimming took 6 bases from V and 6 from J, leaving 14 bases between them.

Regarding this clonotype: A read error may be the cause here, since a much bigger clone is one base away. The rearrangement joins TRBV6-2 or TRBV6-3 to TRBJ1-1, with TRBD1 matching 11 bases. Trimming at V came to 8 bases and at J to 3 bases, leaving 5 bases not matched to a gene. This CDR3 has 14 amino acids. Germline loops: CDR1 MNHEY, CDR2 SVGEGT. CDR3 coding DNA: TGTGCCAGCTGGGACAGGGGGATGGACACTGAAGCTTTCTTT. This codes for CASWDRGMDTEAFF.

The rearrangement links TRBV12-3 or TRBV12-4 to TRBJ2-3; no firm D call. Trimming stripped 8 bases from V and 4 bases from J, with 7 bases between. The CDR3 is 11 amino acids. CDR3 protein: CASEFSDTQYF. The CDR3 DNA sequence: TGTGCCAGCGAGTTCTCAGATACGCAGTATTTT.

This clonotype was seen at least ten times. The chain combines TRBV6-2 or TRBV6-3 with TRBJ2-7; the match to TRBD2 covers 12 bases. The CDR3 is 15 amino acids. The germline V gene encodes CDR1 MNHEY and CDR2 SVGEGT. With V trimmed by 6 bases and J by 2 bases, 5 bases remained unmatched. The CDR3 here is CASSPRTSGAYEQYF. The DNA of the CDR3 is TGTGCCAGCAGCCCGAGGACTAGCGGGGCCTACGAGCAGTACTTC.

This clonotype was seen more than once but under ten times. V usage is TRBV28 and J usage is TRBJ2-5, with D unresolved. The CDR3 sequence is 16 residues long. Deletions cut 4 bases from V and 5 bases from J, with 20 bases between. Germline CDR1 is MDHEN and CDR2 is SYDVKM. CDR3 protein: CASSSPLDGSEETQYF. The CDR3 region has the DNA TGTGCCAGCAGTTCTCCCCTCGACGGGTCCGAGGAGACCCAGTACTTC.

This sequence joins TRBV14 and TRBJ2-7; the match to TRBD1 covers 7 bases. Germline assignment: CDR1 SGHDN and CDR2 FVKESK. J gave up 4 bases and V 1 base, and 4 bases lay outside the gene matches. This CDR3 comprises 14 residues. The CDR3 nucleotides are TGTGCCAGCAGCCAAGTGGGGACAGAATACGAGCAGTACTTC. Its translation: CASSQVGTEYEQYF.

Comment on this clonotype: A much larger clone is a single base away; this may be a read error. The DNA for the CDR3 is TGCAGTGCAGCGGACAGCGGTACGCAGTATTTT. This gives the protein CSAADSGTQYF. The chain carries TRBV20-1 and TRBJ2-3; tentative D call: TRBD1 (6 bases). V dropped 6 bases and J dropped 8 bases, with 12 bases sitting between them. The CDR3 runs to 11 residues. In germline, CDR1 is DFQATT, CDR2 SNEGSKA (reference sequence).

This clonotype was seen more than once but under ten times. The chain joins TRBV19 to TRBJ1-5; TRBD1 is a possible D gene (6 bases). The V and J ends lost 7 bases and 8 bases respectively, with 12 bases between them. Germline-derived CDR1 and CDR2 are LNHDA and SQIVND (reference sequence). This CDR3 spans 12 amino acids. As DNA, the CDR3 is TGTGCCAGTACCCAGCCAGGGGAGCCCCAGCATTTT. It is translated as CASTQPGEPQHF. Variable domain in full (rest from reference TRBV19 and TRBJ1-5): DGGITQSPKYLFRKEGQNVTLSCEQNLNHDAMYWYRQDPGQGLRLIYYSQIVNDFQKGDIAEGYSVSREKKESFPLTVTSAQKNPTAFYLCASTQPGEPQHFGDGTRLSIL.

In its sample, this clonotype was seen a few times. The chain carries TRBV6-4 and TRBJ1-2, with unresolved D. V lost 2 bases and J 2 bases, leaving 3 bases between the germline ends. The germline V gene encodes CDR1 MRHNA and CDR2 SNTAGT. CDR3 length equals 12 residues. The CDR3 sequence is CASSDGNYGYTF. In nucleotides, the CDR3 is TGTGCCAGCAGTGACGGAAACTATGGCTACACCTTC.